These 28 T cell receptor beta chains share one sample of origin, sequenced in a study of regulatory T cells in long-lasting Graves disease. Researchers made TCR beta libraries by using iRepertoire HTBI primers and running Arm-PCR on CDR3 regions. TCRdb ran MiXCR on the multiplex PCR reads and lists one entry per CDR3 protein. The sample carries hundreds of thousands of distinct CDR3 sequences, 13% recorded once. The sample's time point: newly diagnosed GD, antithyroid drugs for less than 3 months. RNA from PBMCs was the source of the TCR library. These records were also assigned to another study, of T cells in Graves' hyperthyroidism and ophthalmopathy.

Sequenced material: peripheral blood mononuclear cells (PBMCs), taken at new diagnosis, from a patient treated with antithyroid drugs. Every receptor here comes from a man aged 25-45 years with Graves disease.

This clonotype was picked up many times. This sequence joins TRBV6-2 or TRBV6-3 and TRBJ2-2, with 10 bases that match TRBD2. The CDR3 loop spans 15 amino acids. The J segment lost 6 bases and the V segment lost 6 bases, leaving 7 bases of the junction unmatched. The germline gives CDR1 MNHEY, CDR2 SVGEGT. CDR3 amino acids: CASREREGPPGELFF. The CDR3 coding sequence is TGTGCCAGCAGAGAGCGGGAGGGCCCTCCCGGGGAGCTGTTTTTT.

The chain employs TRBV25-1 and TRBJ2-1; D call uncertain. The V and J ends lost 0 bases and 7 bases respectively, with 10 bases between them. From germline, CDR1 is MGHDK and CDR2 SYGVNS. The CDR3 contains 14 residues. The CDR3, as DNA: TGTGCCAGCAGTGAATACCTAGGTTGGAATGAGCAGTTCTTC. Amino acids: CASSEYLGWNEQFF.

V usage is TRBV2 and J usage is TRBJ1-5, with D possibly matching TRBD1 (6 bases). The CDR3 sequence is 15 residues long. V was cut by 6 bases and J by 3 bases, with 15 bases left in between. Germline values: CDR1 SNHLY, CDR2 FYNNEI. The CDR3 DNA sequence: TGTGCCAGCAGCCCAACCCGGGACAACAATCAGCCCCAGCATTTT. It yields the protein CASSPTRDNNQPQHF.

This clonotype was detected a few times. The chain employs TRBV28 and TRBJ2-1; the D is unclear. Germline V gives CDR1 MDHEN, CDR2 SYDVKM. The CDR3 contains 12 residues. Trimming took off 3 bases at V and 10 bases at J, with 10 bases between the two ends. In DNA form, the CDR3 reads TGTGCCAGCAGTTTCCCCCTCGGCGAGCAGTTCTTC. It codes for CASSFPLGEQFF.

The chain recombines TRBV18 with TRBJ1-4; maybe TRBD1 (6 bases). Germline lookup yields CDR1 KGHSH and CDR2 LQKENI. The ends were cut back, 3 bases at V and 5 bases at J, with 10 bases in the middle. The CDR3 totals 14 residues. The CDR3, as DNA: TGTGCCAGCTCACCCCGGACAGACAATGAAAAACTGTTTTTT. Encoded protein: CASSPRTDNEKLFF.

This clonotype was recorded many times. The CDR3 region is CASSKSGSNYNEQFF. CDR3 sequence (DNA): TGTGCCAGCAGCAAGAGCGGGAGTAACTACAATGAGCAGTTCTTC. The J gene is TRBJ2-1, the V gene TRBV7-9; 8 nucleotides agree with TRBD2. With V trimmed by 5 bases and J by 3 bases, 6 bases remained unmatched. The CDR3 is made up of 15 amino acids. CDR1 SEHNR and CDR2 FQNEAQ come from the germline V gene (reference sequence).

The V call is TRBV15, the J call TRBJ2-7; D remains ambiguous. Trimming shortened V by 4 bases and J by 1 base, and 14 bases separated the two germline ends. This CDR3 has 15 amino acids. From germline, CDR1 is LNHNV and CDR2 YYDKDF (reference sequence). The CDR3 region has the DNA TGTGCCACCAGCAATCCGACAACGGCTTCCTACGAGCAGTACTTC. Encoded protein: CATSNPTTASYEQYF.

Note on this clonotype: This may arise from a read error, as a much more abundant clone is one base away. V and J are TRBV28 and TRBJ2-7; possible D gene TRBD2, 5 bases. Germline CDR1 is MDHEN and CDR2 is SYDVKM. The germline V and J ends were trimmed by 1 base and 12 bases, with 16 bases remaining between them. This CDR3 contains 13 residues. The CDR3 spells CASSLSQRKIPYF. The CDR3 region has the DNA TGTGCCAGCAGTTTATCCCAGCGGAAGATTCCGTACTTC.

Regarding this clonotype: This probably arose from a read error, given a far larger clone one base away. The chain carries TRBV28 and TRBJ2-3; a possible D gene is TRBD2 (5 bases). The J call may be faulty, since TRBJ2-5 better matches the DNA end. The CDR3 loop spans 12 amino acids. In germline, CDR1 is MDHEN, CDR2 SYDVKM. CDR3 in DNA: TGTGCCAGCGGTTTATTGGAGGACCCCCAGTACTTC. Residues: CASGLLEDPQYF.

The chain combines TRBV5-1 with TRBJ2-1, with 9 positions matching TRBD2. V lost 3 bases to trimming and J lost 8 bases; unmatched junction nucleotides: 6. This CDR3 has 14 amino acids. In germline, CDR1 is SGHRS, CDR2 YFSETQ. The CDR3 loop is CASSSSGEYDEQFF. CDR3 nucleotide sequence: TGCGCCAGCAGCTCTAGCGGGGAGTACGATGAGCAGTTCTTC. Drawing the rest from reference TRBV5-1 and TRBJ2-1, the complete variable domain is KAGVTQTPRYLIKTRGQQVTLSCSPISGHRSVSWYQQTPGQGLQFLFEYFSETQRNKGNFPGRFSGRQFSNSRSEMNVSTLELGDSALYLCASSSSGEYDEQFFGPGTRLTVL.

This clonotype was observed many times. The chain carries TRBV27 and TRBJ2-3; TRBD2 agrees at 10 bases. The CDR3 consists of 17 residues. Looked up from germline, CDR1 is MNHEY and CDR2 is SMNVEV (reference sequence). Trimming removed 0 bases from V and 4 bases from J; junction bases left unmatched: 7. The CDR3 spells CASSLSLAGWEPDTQYF. The CDR3 DNA follows: TGTGCCAGCAGTTTATCACTAGCGGGATGGGAGCCAGATACGCAGTATTTT.

In this sample, this clonotype turned up many times. At one of its ends the junction is not consistent with the germline gene, which may arise from a read error. The chain employs TRBV7-9 and TRBJ2-1, with 7 bases identical to TRBD2. The CDR3 runs to 16 residues. Germline-derived CDR1 and CDR2 are SEHNR and FQNEAQ (reference sequence). This CDR3 reads CASSRIFSGPHNVQFF. The CDR3, as DNA: TGTGCCAGCAGCCGAATTTTTAGCGGGCCTCACAATGTGCAGTTCTTC.

The table lists this clonotype with many counts. The chain couples TRBV3-1 to TRBJ2-3; no reliable D call. The CDR3 is 14 residues long. Germline loops: CDR1 LGHDT, CDR2 YNNKEL (reference sequence). The V end lost 4 bases, the J end lost 2 bases, and 10 bases lay between the germline ends. CDR3 sequence reads: CASSPDDITDTQYF. The CDR3 bases are TGTGCCAGCAGCCCCGACGATATCACAGATACGCAGTATTTT.

This rearrangement joins TRBV27 to TRBJ2-2, with D perhaps matching TRBD1 (8 bases). CDR1 is MNHEY, CDR2 SMNVEV, per germline (reference sequence). Trimming removed 10 bases at V and 6 bases at J, with 18 bases between. This CDR3 comprises 14 residues. The CDR3 region has the DNA TGTGCCACCGGGCGACAGGGGAGGGCCGGGGAGCTGTTTTTT. Its protein is CATGRQGRAGELFF.

At least ten counts were recorded for this clonotype. This chain joins TRBV28 and TRBJ2-1, with D tentatively TRBD1 (6 bases). Germline CDR1 reads MDHEN; CDR2 reads SYDVKM. The length of the CDR3 is 14 residues. Trimming removed 7 bases from V and 4 bases from J, with 14 bases in between. DNA for the CDR3: TGTGCCAGCACCGGGACACGGACTTACAATGAGCAGTTCTTC. This gives the protein CASTGTRTYNEQFF.

This clonotype was picked up a small number of times. This chain connects TRBV24-1 to TRBJ2-4, with no clear D. The CDR3 extends over 13 amino acids. The V end lost 4 bases, the J end lost 5 bases, and 8 bases lay between the germline ends. CDR1 and CDR2 (germline): KGHDR, SFDVKD. CDR3 region: CATSDPSENIQYF. CDR3 DNA: TGTGCCACCAGTGACCCCAGTGAAAACATTCAGTACTTC.

About this clonotype itself: One junction end disagrees with the germline gene, perhaps due to a read error. This sequence joins TRBV20-1 and TRBJ2-7, with D tentatively TRBD2 (6 bases). Germline V lookup: CDR1 DFQATT, CDR2 SNEGSKA (reference sequence). This CDR3 spans 13 amino acids. The CDR3 protein is CSAIPLGRYDQYF. The CDR3 DNA reads as TGCAGTGCTATACCCCTAGGGAGGTACGATCAGTACTTC.

This chain joins TRBV10-3 and TRBJ1-2, with 8 nucleotides matching TRBD1. There are 17 residues in the CDR3. Germline CDR1 ENHRY, CDR2 SYGVKD. J lost 1 base, V lost 5 bases, and 12 bases had no gene match. CDR3 sequence: CAISRDRGEGLNYGYTF. Here the CDR3 DNA reads TGTGCCATCAGTCGAGACAGGGGAGAGGGACTTAACTATGGCTACACCTTC.

The chain couples TRBV19 to TRBJ1-5; a possible D gene is TRBD1 (5 bases). CDR1 and CDR2 from the germline V gene are LNHDA and SQIVND (reference sequence). CDR3 size: 13 residues. V dropped 7 bases and J dropped 1 base, with 8 bases sitting between them. The DNA for the CDR3 is TGTGCCAGTAAATGGGGGAGCAATCAGCCCCAGCATTTT. This encodes CASKWGSNQPQHF.

Concerning this clonotype itself: Compared with germline, one end of the junction differs, possibly owing to a read error. V and J are TRBV12-3 or TRBV12-4 and TRBJ2-7; 8 bases agree with TRBD1. The CDR3 consists of 13 residues. The CDR3 DNA reads as TGTGCCGGCAGCGCCAGGGGGCAATACGAGCAGTACTTC. Translation: CAGSARGQYEQYF.

This clonotype has a count of ten or more. The chain combines TRBV11-3 with TRBJ2-7, with 13 bases that match TRBD2. Germline CDR1 reads SGHNT; CDR2 reads YENEEA. The CDR3 totals 15 residues. J gave up 3 bases and V 5 bases, and 4 bases lay outside the gene matches. The CDR3 region is CASSVGLAGLYEQYF. CDR3 DNA: TGTGCCAGCAGCGTGGGACTAGCGGGGCTCTACGAGCAGTACTTC.

In the case of this clonotype: Since a much larger clone is just one base distant, this may be a read error. The chain links TRBV28 to TRBJ2-3; D call uncertain. CDR1 is MDHEN and CDR2 is SYDVKM in the germline V gene. The CDR3 totals 13 residues. The V and J ends lost 3 bases and 5 bases respectively, with 9 bases between them. The CDR3 is CASSLAIRDTQYF. The CDR3 coding sequence is TGTGCCAGCAGTTTGGCCATAAGAGATACGCAGTATTTT.

In its sample, this clonotype was seen many times. The V call is TRBV18, the J call TRBJ2-3; no definite D call. The CDR3 covers 13 residues. Germline CDR1 reads KGHSH; CDR2 reads LQKENI. The germline V and J ends were trimmed by 2 bases and 8 bases, with 11 bases remaining between them. The CDR3 DNA sequence: TGTGCCAGCTCACCAGAAAGTGGGTCTACGCAGTATTTT. This gives the protein CASSPESGSTQYF.

This clonotype was found many times. The V gene is TRBV29-1, the J gene TRBJ2-2; 8 bases agree with TRBD1. Germline CDR1 is SQVTM and CDR2 is ANQGSEA. The V and J ends lost 6 bases and 5 bases, in that order; junction bases with no gene match: 5. The CDR3 runs to 13 residues. The CDR3 protein is CSVDRDQTGELFF. CDR3 coding DNA: TGCAGCGTGGACAGGGATCAAACCGGGGAGCTGTTTTTT.

There are many counts of this clonotype. In DNA form, the CDR3 reads TGTGCCAGCGGCCGGACTAAGGACAATGAGCAGTTCTTC. Translation: CASGRTKDNEQFF. This sequence joins TRBV2 and TRBJ2-1, with D perhaps TRBD2 (6 bases). This CDR3 is 13 amino acids long. Trimming cost V 8 bases and J 5 bases, with 13 bases left between them. Germline V gene data show CDR1 as SNHLY and CDR2 as FYNNEI.

This clonotype was picked up many times. The rearrangement joins TRBV5-4 to TRBJ1-2, with 9 bases lining up with TRBD1. Per germline, CDR1 SGHNT and CDR2 YYREEE (reference sequence). CDR3 length: 14 residues. J was trimmed by 8 bases and V by 5 bases; bases with no gene match: 10. The CDR3 DNA is TGTGCCAGCAGTTGGGGACAGGGCATAATCGGCTACACCTTC. This gives the protein CASSWGQGIIGYTF.

V usage is TRBV7-3 and J usage is TRBJ2-3; D might be TRBD1 or TRBD2, each matching 5 bases. The CDR3 covers 13 residues. Germline CDR1 reads SGHTA; CDR2 reads FQGTGA. The ends were cut back, 5 bases at V and 9 bases at J, with 15 bases in the middle. CDR3 in DNA: TGTGCCAGCAGCGACCGGACCGAGGGGACGCAGTATTTT. Protein sequence: CASSDRTEGTQYF. Full variable domain (rest looked up from reference TRBV7-3 and TRBJ2-3): GAGVSQTPSNKVTEKGKYVELRCDPISGHTALYWYRQSLGQGPEFLIYFQGTGAADDSGLPNDRFFAVRPEGSVSTLKIQRTERGDSAVYLCASSDRTEGTQYFGPGTRLTVL.

This clonotype was detected ten times or more. The chain is built from TRBV29-1 and TRBJ1-1, with 11 bases that match TRBD1. Germline V lookup: CDR1 SQVTM, CDR2 ANQGSEA. The CDR3 consists of 13 residues. Trimming cost V 6 bases and J 3 bases; bases outside gene matches: 3. The CDR3 spells CSVGDRGDTEAFF. In nucleotides, the CDR3 is TGCAGCGTGGGGGACAGGGGGGACACTGAAGCTTTCTTT.